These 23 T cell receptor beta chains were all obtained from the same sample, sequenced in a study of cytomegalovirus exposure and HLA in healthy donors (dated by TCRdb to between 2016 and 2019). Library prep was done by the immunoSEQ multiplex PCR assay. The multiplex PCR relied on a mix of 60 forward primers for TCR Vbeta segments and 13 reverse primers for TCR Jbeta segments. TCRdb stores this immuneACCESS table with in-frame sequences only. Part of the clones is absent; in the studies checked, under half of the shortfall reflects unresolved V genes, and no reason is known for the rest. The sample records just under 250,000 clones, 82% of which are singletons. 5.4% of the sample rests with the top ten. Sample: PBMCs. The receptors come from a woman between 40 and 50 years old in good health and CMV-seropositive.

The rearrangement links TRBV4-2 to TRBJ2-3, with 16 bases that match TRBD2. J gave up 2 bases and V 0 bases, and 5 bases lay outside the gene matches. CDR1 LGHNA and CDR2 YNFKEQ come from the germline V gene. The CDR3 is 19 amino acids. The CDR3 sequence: CASSQDQGLAGGITDTQYF. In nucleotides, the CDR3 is TGTGCCAGCAGCCAAGATCAGGGACTAGCGGGGGGGATCACAGATACGCAGTATTTT.

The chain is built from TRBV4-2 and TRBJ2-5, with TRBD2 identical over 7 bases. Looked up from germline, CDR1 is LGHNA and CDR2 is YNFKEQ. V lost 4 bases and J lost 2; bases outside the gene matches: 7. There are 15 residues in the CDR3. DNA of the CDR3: TGTGCCAGCAGCCCACGGGACTATCCACAAGAGACCCAGTACTTC. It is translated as CASSPRDYPQETQYF.

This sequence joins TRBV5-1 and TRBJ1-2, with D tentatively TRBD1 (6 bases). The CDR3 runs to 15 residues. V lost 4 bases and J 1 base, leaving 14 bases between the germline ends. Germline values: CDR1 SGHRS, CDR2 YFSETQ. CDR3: CASSPGHLFNYGYTF. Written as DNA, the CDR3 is TGCGCCAGCAGCCCGGGACACCTTTTTAACTATGGCTACACCTTC. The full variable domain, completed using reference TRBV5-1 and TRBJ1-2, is KAGVTQTPRYLIKTRGQQVTLSCSPISGHRSVSWYQQTPGQGLQFLFEYFSETQRNKGNFPGRFSGRQFSNSRSEMNVSTLELGDSALYLCASSPGHLFNYGYTFGSGTRLTVV.

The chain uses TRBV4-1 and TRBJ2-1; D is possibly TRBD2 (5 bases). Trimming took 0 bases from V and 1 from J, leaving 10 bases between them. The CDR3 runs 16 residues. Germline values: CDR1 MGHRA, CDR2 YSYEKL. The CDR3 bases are TGCGCCAGCAGCCAAGATACAACTAGGTCCTACAATGAGCAGTTCTTC. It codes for CASSQDTTRSYNEQFF.

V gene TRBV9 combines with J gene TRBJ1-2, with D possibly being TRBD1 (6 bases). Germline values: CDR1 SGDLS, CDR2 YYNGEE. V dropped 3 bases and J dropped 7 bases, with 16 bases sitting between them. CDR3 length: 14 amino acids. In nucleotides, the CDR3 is TGTGCCAGCAGCGGGTCGCAGGGGATGAGTGGCTACACCTTC. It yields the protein CASSGSQGMSGYTF.

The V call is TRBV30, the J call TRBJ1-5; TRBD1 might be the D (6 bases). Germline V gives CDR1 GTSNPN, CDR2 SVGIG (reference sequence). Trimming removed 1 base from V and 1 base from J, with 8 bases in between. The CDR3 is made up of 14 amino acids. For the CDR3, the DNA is TGTGCCTGGAGTGAAGGGGGAAGCAATCAGCCCCAGCATTTT. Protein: CAWSEGGSNQPQHF.

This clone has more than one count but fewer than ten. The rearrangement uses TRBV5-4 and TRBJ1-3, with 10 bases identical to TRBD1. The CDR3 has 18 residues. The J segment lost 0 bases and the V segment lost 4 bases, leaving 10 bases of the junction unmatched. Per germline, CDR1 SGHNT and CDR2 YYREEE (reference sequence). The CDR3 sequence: CASSAGQGGLISGNTIYF. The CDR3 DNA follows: TGTGCCAGCAGCGCTGGACAGGGGGGATTAATCTCTGGAAACACCATATATTTT.

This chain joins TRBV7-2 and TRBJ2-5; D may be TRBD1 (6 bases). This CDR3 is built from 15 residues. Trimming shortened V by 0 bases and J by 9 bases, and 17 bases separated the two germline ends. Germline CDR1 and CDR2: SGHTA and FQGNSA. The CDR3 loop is CASSLASLTGGPQYF. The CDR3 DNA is TGTGCCAGCAGCTTAGCGAGTTTGACAGGCGGGCCCCAGTACTTC.

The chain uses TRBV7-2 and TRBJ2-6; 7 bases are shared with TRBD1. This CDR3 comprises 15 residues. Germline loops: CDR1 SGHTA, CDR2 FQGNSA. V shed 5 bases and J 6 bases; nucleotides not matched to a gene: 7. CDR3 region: CASSPGQVKANVLTF. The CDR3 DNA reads TGTGCCAGCAGCCCCGGACAGGTAAAGGCCAACGTCCTGACTTTC.

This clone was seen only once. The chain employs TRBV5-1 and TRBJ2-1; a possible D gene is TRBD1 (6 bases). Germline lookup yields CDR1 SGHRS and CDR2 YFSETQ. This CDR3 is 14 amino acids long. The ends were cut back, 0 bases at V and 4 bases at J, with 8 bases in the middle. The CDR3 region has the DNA TGCGCCAGCAGCTTGGAGGACAGTTACAATGAGCAGTTCTTC. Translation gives CASSLEDSYNEQFF.

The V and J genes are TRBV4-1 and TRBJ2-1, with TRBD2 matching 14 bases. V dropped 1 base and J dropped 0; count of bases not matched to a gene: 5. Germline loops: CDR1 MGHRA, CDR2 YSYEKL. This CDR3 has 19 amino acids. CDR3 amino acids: CASSQVGTSGGSSYNEQFF. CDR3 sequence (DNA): TGCGCCAGCAGCCAAGTCGGGACTAGCGGGGGAAGCTCCTACAATGAGCAGTTCTTC.

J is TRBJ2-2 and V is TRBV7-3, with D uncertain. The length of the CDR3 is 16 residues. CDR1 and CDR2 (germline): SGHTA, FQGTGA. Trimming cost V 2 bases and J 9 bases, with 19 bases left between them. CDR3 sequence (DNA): TGTGCCAGCAGCTTAGAGACACCATTTTCACACTGGGAGCTGTTTTTT. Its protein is CASSLETPFSHWELFF.

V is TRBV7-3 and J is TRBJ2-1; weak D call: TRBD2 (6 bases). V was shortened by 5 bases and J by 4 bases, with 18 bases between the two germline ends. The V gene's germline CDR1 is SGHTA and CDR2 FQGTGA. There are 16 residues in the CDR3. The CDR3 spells CASSLRRGSSYNEQFF. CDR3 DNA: TGTGCCAGCAGCCTACGCCGGGGGAGCTCATACAATGAGCAGTTCTTC.

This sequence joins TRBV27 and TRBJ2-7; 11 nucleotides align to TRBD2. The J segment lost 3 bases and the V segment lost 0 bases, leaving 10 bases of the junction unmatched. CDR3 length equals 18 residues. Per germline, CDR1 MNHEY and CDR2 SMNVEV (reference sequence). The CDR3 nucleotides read TGTGCCAGCAGTTTATCGGTAGCTGTGGGACTAGCGGTCTACGAGCAGTACTTC. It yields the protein CASSLSVAVGLAVYEQYF.

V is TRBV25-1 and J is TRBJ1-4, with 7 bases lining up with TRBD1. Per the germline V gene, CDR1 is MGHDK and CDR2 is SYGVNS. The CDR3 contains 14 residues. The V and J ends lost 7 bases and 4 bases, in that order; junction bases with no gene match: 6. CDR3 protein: CASTEDRINEKLFF. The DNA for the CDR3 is TGTGCCAGCACCGAGGACAGGATTAATGAAAAACTGTTTTTT.

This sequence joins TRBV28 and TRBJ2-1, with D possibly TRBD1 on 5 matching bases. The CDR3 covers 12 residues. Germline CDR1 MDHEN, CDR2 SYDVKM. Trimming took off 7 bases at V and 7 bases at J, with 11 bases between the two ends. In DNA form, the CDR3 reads TGTGCCAGCACCCCGAAGGGGAATGAGCAGTTCTTC. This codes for CASTPKGNEQFF.

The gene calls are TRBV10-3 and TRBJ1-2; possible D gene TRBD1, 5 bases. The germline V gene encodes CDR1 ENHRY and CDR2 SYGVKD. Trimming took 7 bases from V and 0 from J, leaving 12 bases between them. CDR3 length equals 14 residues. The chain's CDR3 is CAITVTQANYGYTF. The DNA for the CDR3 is TGTGCCATCACGGTGACACAGGCTAACTATGGCTACACCTTC.

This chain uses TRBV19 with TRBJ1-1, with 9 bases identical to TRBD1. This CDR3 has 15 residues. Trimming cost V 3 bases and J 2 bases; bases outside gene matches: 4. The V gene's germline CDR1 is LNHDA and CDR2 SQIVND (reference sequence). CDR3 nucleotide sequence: TGTGCCAGTAGTATCGGACAGGGGTTCAACACTGAAGCTTTCTTT. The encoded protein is CASSIGQGFNTEAFF.

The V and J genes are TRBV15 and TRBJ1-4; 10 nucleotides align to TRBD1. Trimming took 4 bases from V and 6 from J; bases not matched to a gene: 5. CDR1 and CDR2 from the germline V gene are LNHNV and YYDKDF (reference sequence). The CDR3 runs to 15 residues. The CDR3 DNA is TGTGCCACCAGCAAGCCCGGGACAGGGGATGAAAAACTGTTTTTT. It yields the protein CATSKPGTGDEKLFF.

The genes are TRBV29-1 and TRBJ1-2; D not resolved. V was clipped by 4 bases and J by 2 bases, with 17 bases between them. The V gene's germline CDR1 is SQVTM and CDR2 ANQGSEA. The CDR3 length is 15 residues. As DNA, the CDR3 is TGCAGCGTTGGATTTTCGGGGAAGGGAAACTATGGCTACACCTTC. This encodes CSVGFSGKGNYGYTF.

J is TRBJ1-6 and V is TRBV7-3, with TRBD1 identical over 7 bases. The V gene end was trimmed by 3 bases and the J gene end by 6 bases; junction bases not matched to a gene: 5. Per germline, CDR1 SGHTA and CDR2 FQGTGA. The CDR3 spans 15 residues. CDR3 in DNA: TGTGCCAGCAGCTTGCGACAGGGCAGTAATTCACCCCTCCACTTT. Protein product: CASSLRQGSNSPLHF.

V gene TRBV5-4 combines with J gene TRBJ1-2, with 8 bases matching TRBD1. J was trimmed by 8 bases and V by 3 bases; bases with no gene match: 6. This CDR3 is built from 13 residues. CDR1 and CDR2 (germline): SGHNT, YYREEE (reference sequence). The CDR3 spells CASSYDRGPGYTF. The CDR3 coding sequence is TGTGCCAGCAGCTACGACAGGGGTCCCGGCTACACCTTC.

The CDR3, as DNA: TGTGCCAGCAGCTTGGCGGGACAGCAAGAGACCCAGTACTTC. This codes for CASSLAGQQETQYF. The chain uses TRBV7-9 and TRBJ2-5; TRBD1 is a possible D gene (7 bases). V dropped 3 bases and J dropped 2 bases, with 10 bases sitting between them. This CDR3 comprises 14 residues. Germline V gene sequence: CDR1 SEHNR, CDR2 FQNEAQ (reference sequence).